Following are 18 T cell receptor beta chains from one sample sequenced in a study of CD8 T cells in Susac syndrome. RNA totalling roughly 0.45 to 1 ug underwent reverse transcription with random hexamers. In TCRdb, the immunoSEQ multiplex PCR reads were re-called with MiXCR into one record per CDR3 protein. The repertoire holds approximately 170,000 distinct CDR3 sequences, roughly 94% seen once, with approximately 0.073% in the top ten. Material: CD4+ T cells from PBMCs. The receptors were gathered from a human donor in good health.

This CDR3 reads CASSQEGVISTRQYF. CDR3 coding DNA: TGCGCCAGCAGCCAAGAGGGAGTAATTAGTACACGGCAGTACTTC. The genes are TRBV4-3 and TRBJ2-7; possibly TRBD2 for D (5 bases). The V end lost 0 bases, the J end lost 9 bases, and 18 bases lay between the germline ends. The CDR3 totals 15 residues. Per the germline V gene, CDR1 is LGHNA and CDR2 is YSLEER.

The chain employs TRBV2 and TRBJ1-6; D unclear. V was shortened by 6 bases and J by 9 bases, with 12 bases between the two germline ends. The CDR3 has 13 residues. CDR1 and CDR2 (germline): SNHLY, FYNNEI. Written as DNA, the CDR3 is TGTGCCAGCAGGAAGGAAATGAGTTCACCCCTCCACTTT. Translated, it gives CASRKEMSSPLHF.

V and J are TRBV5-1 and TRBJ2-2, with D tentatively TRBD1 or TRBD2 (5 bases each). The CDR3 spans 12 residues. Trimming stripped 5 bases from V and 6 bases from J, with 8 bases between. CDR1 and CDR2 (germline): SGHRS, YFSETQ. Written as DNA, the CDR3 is TGCGCCAGCAGGATGGGGGCCGGGGAGCTGTTTTTT. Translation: CASRMGAGELFF. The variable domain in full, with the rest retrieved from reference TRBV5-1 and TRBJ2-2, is KAGVTQTPRYLIKTRGQQVTLSCSPISGHRSVSWYQQTPGQGLQFLFEYFSETQRNKGNFPGRFSGRQFSNSRSEMNVSTLELGDSALYLCASRMGAGELFFGEGSRLTVL.

CDR3: CASTGRSETQYF. The CDR3 coding sequence is TGCGCCAGCACTGGACGGTCGGAGACCCAGTACTTC. The chain links TRBV5-1 to TRBJ2-5, with D unresolved. Trimming shortened V by 6 bases and J by 5 bases, and 11 bases separated the two germline ends. This CDR3 has 12 amino acids. In germline, CDR1 is SGHRS, CDR2 YFSETQ.

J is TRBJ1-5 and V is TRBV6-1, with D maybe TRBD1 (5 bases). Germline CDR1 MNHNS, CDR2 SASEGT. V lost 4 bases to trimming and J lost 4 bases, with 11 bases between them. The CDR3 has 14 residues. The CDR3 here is CASSVLDSNQPQHF. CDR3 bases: TGTGCCAGCAGTGTCTTAGACAGTAATCAGCCCCAGCATTTT.

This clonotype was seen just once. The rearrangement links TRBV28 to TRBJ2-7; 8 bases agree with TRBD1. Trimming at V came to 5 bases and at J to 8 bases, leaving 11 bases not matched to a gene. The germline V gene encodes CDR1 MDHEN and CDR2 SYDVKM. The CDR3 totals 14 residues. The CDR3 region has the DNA TGTGCCAGCAGTATCTGGGGGGACAGGCCAAAGCAGTACTTC. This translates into CASSIWGDRPKQYF.

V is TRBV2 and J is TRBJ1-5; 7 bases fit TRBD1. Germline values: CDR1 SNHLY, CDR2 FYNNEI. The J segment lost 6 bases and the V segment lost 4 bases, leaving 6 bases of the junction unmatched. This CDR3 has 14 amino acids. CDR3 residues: CASSGDSRSQPQHF. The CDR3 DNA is TGTGCCAGCAGTGGGGACAGCCGAAGTCAGCCCCAGCATTTT.

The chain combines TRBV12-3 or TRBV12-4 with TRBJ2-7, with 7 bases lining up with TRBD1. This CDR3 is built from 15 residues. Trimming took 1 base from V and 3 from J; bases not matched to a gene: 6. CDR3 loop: CASSLVLGTDYEQYF. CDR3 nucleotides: TGTGCCAGCAGTTTAGTCCTCGGGACAGACTACGAGCAGTACTTC.

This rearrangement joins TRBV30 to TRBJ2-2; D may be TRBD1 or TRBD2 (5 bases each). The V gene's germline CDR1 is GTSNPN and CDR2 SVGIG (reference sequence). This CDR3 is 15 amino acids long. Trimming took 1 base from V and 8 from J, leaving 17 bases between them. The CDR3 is CAWSERGGSAGELFF. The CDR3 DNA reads TGTGCCTGGAGTGAGAGGGGCGGGTCGGCAGGGGAGCTGTTTTTT.

CDR3 region: CAWAPLAGGPFEQYF. CDR3 coding DNA: TGTGCCTGGGCCCCTTTAGCGGGAGGGCCGTTCGAGCAGTACTTC. The chain joins TRBV30 to TRBJ2-7, with 11 bases aligning to TRBD2. Per germline, CDR1 GTSNPN and CDR2 SVGIG (reference sequence). The trim removed 5 bases at V and 6 bases at J, leaving 12 bases unmatched. The CDR3 spans 15 residues.

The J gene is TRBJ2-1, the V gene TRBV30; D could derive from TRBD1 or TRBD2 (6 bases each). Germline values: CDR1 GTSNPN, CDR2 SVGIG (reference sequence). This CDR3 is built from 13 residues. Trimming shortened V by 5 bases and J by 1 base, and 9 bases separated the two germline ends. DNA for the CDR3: TGTGCCTGGGAGGGGGGTTCCTACAATGAGCAGTTCTTC. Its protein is CAWEGGSYNEQFF.

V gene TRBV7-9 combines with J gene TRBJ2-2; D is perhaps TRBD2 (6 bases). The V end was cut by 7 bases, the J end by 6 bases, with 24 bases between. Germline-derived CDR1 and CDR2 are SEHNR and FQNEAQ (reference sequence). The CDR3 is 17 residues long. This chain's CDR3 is CASTMGIDGGGAGELFF. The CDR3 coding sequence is TGTGCCAGCACCATGGGCATAGACGGGGGAGGCGCCGGGGAGCTGTTTTTT.

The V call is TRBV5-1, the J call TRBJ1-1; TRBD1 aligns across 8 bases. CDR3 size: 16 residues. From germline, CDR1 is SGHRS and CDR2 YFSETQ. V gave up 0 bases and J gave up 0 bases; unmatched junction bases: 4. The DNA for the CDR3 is TGCGCCAGCAGCTTGGACAGGGGGACCCTGAACACTGAAGCTTTCTTT. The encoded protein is CASSLDRGTLNTEAFF.

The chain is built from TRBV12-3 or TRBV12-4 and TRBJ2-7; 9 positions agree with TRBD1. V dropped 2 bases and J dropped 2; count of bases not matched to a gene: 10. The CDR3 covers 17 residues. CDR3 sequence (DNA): TGTGCCAGCAGTTTAAGGGGACCCGGGACAGGGCCCTACGAGCAGTACTTC. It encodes CASSLRGPGTGPYEQYF.

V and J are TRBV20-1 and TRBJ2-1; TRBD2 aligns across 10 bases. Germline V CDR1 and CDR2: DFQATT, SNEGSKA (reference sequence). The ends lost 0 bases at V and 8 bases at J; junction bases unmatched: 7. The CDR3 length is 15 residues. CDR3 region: CSARDPSGRGDEQFF. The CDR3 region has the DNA TGCAGTGCTAGAGATCCTAGCGGGAGAGGGGATGAGCAGTTCTTC.

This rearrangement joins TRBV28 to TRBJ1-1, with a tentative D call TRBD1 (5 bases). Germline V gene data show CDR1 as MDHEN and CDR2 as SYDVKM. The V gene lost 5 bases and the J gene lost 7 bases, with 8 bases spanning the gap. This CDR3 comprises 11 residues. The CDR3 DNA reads TGTGCCAGCAGTACCACAGGTGAAGCTTTCTTT. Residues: CASSTTGEAFF.

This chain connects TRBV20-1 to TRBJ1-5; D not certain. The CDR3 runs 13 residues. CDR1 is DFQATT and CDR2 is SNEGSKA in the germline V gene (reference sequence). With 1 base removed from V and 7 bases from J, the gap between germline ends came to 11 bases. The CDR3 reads CSARGPDGQPQHF. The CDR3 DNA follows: TGCAGTGCTAGAGGTCCAGACGGACAGCCCCAGCATTTT.

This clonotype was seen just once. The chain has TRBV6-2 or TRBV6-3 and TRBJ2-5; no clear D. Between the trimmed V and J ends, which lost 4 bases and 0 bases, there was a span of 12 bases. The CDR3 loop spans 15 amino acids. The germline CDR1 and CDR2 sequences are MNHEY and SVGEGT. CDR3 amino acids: CASSSRLEYQETQYF. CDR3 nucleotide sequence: TGTGCCAGCAGTTCGAGGCTAGAGTACCAAGAGACCCAGTACTTC.